What follows is one TCR beta chain and its context. The sample belongs to a study of response to subunit inactivated influenza vaccine. MiXCR, applied by TCRdb to the RT-PCR reads, yields one record per CDR3 protein. The sample includes over 400,000 distinct CDR3 sequences, approximately 11% seen only once; the top ten take about an eighth. Germline V lookup: CDR1 MNHEY, CDR2 SVGEGT. Trimming removed 0 bases at V and 1 base at J, with 9 bases between. The CDR3 contains 15 residues. This TCR was recovered from a man aged 50-60 years who received an inactivated influenza vaccine. The specimen comprised PBMCs from blood, sampled 40 to 50 days after vaccination. This sequence joins TRBV6-2 or TRBV6-3 and TRBJ1-1; no clear D gene. CDR3 protein: CASSYSSRQNTEAFF. DNA for the CDR3: TGTGCCAGCAGTTACTCGAGTCGGCAGAACACTGAAGCTTTCTTT.